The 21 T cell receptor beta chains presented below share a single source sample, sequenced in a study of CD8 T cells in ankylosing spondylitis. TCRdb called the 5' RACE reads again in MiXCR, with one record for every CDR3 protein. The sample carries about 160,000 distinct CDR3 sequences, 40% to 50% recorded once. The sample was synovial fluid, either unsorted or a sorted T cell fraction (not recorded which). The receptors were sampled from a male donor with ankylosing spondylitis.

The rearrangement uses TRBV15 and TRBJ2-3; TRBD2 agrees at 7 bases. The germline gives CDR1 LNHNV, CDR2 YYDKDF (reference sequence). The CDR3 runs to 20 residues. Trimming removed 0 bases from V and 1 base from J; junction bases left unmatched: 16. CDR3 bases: TGTGCCACCAGCAGAGATGCAGTGAGGATGGGACTACAGCGCACAGATACGCAGTATTTT. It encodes CATSRDAVRMGLQRTDTQYF.

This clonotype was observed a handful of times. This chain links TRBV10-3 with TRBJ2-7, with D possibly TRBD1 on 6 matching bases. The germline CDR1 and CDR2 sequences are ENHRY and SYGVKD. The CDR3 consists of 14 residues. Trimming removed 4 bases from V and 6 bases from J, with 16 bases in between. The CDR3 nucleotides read TGTGCCATCAGTGCTTGGGGGCTAGCTAGCGAGCAGTACTTC. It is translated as CAISAWGLASEQYF.

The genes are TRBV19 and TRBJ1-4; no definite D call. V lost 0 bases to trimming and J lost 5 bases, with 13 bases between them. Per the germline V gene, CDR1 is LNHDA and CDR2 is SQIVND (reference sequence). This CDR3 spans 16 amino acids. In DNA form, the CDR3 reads TGTGCCAGTAGTATAGATCAAGGACGCCCGAATGAAAAACTGTTTTTT. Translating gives CASSIDQGRPNEKLFF.

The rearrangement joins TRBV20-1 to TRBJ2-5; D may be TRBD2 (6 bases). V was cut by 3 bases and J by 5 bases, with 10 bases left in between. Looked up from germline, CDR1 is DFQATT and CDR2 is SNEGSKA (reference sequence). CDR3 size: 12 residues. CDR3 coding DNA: TGCAGTGCTAGCGGGGGACCCGAGACCCAGTACTTC. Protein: CSASGGPETQYF.

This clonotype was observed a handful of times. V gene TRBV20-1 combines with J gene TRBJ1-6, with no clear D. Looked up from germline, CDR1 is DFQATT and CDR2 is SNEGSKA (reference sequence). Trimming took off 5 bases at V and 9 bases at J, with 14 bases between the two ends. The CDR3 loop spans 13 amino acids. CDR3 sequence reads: CSAYGRLASPLHF. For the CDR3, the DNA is TGCAGTGCTTATGGACGTCTAGCTTCACCCCTCCACTTT.

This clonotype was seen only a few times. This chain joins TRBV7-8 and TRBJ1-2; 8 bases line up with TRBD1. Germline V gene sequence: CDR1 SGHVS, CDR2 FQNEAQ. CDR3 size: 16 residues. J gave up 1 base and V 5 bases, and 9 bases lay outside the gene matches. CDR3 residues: CASSHRRTGLNYGYTF. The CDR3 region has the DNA TGTGCCAGCAGCCACCGACGGACAGGGCTTAACTATGGCTACACCTTC.

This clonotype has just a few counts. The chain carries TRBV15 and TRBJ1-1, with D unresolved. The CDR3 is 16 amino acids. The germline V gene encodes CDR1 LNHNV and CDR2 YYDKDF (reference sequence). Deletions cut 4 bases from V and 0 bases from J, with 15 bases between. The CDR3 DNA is TGTGCCACCAGCATTGGAGCTTCCGACTTGAACACTGAAGCTTTCTTT. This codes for CATSIGASDLNTEAFF.

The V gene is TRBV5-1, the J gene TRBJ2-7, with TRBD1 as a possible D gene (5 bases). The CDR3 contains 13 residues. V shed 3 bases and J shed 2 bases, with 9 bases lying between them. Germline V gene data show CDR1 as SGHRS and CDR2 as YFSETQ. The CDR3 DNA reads TGCGCCAGCAGCTGCGACAGTCCCTACGAGCAGTACTTC. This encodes CASSCDSPYEQYF.

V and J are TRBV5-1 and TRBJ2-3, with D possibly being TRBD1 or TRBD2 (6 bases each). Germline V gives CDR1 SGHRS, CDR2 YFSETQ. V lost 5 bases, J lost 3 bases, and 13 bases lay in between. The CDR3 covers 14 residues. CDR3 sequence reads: CASRGGSFTDTQYF. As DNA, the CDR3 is TGCGCCAGCAGAGGGGGGAGCTTTACAGATACGCAGTATTTT. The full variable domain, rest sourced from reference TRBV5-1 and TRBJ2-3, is KAGVTQTPRYLIKTRGQQVTLSCSPISGHRSVSWYQQTPGQGLQFLFEYFSETQRNKGNFPGRFSGRQFSNSRSEMNVSTLELGDSALYLCASRGGSFTDTQYFGPGTRLTVL.

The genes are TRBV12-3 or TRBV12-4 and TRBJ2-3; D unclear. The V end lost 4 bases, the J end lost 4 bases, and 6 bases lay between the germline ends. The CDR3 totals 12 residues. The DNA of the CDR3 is TGTGCCAGCAGTTGGATGGCAGATACGCAGTATTTT. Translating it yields CASSWMADTQYF.

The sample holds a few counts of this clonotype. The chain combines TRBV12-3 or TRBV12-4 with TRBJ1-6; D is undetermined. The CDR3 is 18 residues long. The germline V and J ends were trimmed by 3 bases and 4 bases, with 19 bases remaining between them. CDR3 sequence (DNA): TGTGCCAGCAGTTTGACGGGTGACCCTTACATTTATAATTCACCCCTCCACTTT. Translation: CASSLTGDPYIYNSPLHF.

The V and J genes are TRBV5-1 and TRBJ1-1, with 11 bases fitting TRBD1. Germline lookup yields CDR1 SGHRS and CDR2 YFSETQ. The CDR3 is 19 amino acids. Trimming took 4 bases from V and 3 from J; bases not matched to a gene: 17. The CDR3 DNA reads TGCGCCAGCAGCACCCTCCACTCGGACAGGGGGCGGATGTACACTGAAGCTTTCTTT. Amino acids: CASSTLHSDRGRMYTEAFF. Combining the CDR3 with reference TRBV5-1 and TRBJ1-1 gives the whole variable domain KAGVTQTPRYLIKTRGQQVTLSCSPISGHRSVSWYQQTPGQGLQFLFEYFSETQRNKGNFPGRFSGRQFSNSRSEMNVSTLELGDSALYLCASSTLHSDRGRMYTEAFFGQGTRLTVV.

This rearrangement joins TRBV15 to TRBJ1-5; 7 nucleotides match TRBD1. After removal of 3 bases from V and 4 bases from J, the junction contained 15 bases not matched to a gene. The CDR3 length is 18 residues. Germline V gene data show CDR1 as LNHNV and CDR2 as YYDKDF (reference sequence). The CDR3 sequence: CATSRDTGQYFLNQPQHF. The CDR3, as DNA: TGTGCCACCAGCAGGGATACGGGACAGTACTTTTTGAATCAGCCCCAGCATTTT.

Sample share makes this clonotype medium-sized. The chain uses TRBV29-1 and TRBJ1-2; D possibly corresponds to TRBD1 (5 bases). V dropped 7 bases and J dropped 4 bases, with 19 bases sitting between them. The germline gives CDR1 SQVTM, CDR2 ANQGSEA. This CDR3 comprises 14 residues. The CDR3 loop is CSARTPLLSYGYTF. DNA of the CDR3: TGCAGCGCTCGGACACCTTTACTCTCCTATGGCTACACCTTC.

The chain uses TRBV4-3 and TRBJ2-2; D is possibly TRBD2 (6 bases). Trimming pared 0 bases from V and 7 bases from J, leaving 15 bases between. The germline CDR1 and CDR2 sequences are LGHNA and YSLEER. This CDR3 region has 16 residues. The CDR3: CASSQDRETNGGELFF. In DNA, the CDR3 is TGCGCCAGCAGCCAAGATCGGGAGACTAATGGCGGGGAGCTGTTTTTT.

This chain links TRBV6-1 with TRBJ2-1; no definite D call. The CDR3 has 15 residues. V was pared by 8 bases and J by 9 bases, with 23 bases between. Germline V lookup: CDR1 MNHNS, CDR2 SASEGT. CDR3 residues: CASLTWEMVKAEQFF. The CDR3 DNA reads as TGTGCCAGCCTCACTTGGGAAATGGTTAAGGCTGAGCAGTTCTTC.

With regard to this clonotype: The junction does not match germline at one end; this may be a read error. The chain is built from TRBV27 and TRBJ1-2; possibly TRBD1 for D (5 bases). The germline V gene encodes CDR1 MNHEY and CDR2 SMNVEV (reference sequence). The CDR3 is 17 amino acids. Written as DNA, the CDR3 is TGTGCCAGCAGCTTATCGATTCGTCGGGGGTTTTTTTATGGCTACACCTTC. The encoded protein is CASSLSIRRGFFYGYTF.

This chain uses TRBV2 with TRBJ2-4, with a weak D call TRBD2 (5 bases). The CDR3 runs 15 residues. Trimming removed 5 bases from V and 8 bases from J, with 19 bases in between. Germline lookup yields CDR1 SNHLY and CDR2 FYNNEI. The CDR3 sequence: CASSIYRGVWDIQYF. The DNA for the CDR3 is TGTGCCAGCAGTATTTATCGGGGAGTCTGGGACATTCAGTACTTC.

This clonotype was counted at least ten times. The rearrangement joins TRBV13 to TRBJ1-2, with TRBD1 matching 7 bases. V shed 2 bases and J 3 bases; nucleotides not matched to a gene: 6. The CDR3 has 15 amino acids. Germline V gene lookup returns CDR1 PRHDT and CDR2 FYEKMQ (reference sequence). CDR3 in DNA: TGTGCCAGCAGCTTACCGTCAGACAGGGACTATGGCTACACCTTC. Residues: CASSLPSDRDYGYTF.

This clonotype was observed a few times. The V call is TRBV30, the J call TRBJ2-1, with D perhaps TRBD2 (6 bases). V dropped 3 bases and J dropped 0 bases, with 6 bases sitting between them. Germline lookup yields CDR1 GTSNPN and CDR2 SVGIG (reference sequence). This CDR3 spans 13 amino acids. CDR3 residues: CAWSGSSYNEQFF. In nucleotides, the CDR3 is TGTGCCTGGAGCGGGAGCTCCTACAATGAGCAGTTCTTC.

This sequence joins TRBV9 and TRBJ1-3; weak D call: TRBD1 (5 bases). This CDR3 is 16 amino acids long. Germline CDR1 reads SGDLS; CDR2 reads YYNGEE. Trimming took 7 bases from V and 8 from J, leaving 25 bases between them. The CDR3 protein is CASAAWLGTQGDTIYF. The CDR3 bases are TGTGCCAGCGCCGCTTGGCTCGGTACCCAAGGGGACACCATATATTTT.